In its sample, the clone carrying this T cell receptor beta chain was seen many times. Arm-PCR of CDR3 regions and iRepertoire HTBI primers were used to build TCR beta libraries. TCRdb used MiXCR to reprocess the multiplex PCR reads, holding one entry per CDR3 protein. This table has hundreds of thousands of distinct CDR3 sequences, around 12% appearing once. The sample belongs to a study of regulatory T cells in long-lasting Graves disease. V shed 5 bases and J 6 bases; nucleotides not matched to a gene: 7. Germline V gene lookup returns CDR1 SGHAT and CDR2 FQNNGV. This CDR3 is built from 15 residues. Time point denoted: newly diagnosed GD, antithyroid drugs for less than 3 months. TCR sequences were obtained from RNA taken from PBMCs. This same sample was also taken into another study, of T cells in Graves' hyperthyroidism and ophthalmopathy.

The chain is built from TRBV11-2 and TRBJ2-1, with TRBD2 matching over 10 bases. Here the sequenced sample was peripheral blood mononuclear cells (PBMCs), taken at new diagnosis, from a patient treated with antithyroid drugs. This TCR came from a woman in her thirties with Graves disease. The CDR3 coding sequence is TGTGCCAGCAGCCCTGGACTAGCGGCTATCAATGAGCAGTTCTTC. Encoded protein: CASSPGLAAINEQFF.